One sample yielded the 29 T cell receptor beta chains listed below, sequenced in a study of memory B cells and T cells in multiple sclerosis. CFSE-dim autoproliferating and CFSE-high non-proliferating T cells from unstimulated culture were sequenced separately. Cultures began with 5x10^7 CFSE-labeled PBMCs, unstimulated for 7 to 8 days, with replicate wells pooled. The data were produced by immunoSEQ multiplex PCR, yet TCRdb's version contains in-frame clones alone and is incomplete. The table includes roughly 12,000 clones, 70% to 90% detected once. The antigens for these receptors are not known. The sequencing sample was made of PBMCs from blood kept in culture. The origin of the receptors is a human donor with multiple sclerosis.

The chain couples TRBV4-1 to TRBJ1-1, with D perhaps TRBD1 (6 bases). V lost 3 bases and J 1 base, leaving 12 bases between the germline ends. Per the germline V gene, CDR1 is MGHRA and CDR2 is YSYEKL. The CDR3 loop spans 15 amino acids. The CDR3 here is CASSQSLGGNTEAFF. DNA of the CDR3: TGCGCCAGCAGCCAGTCGCTAGGGGGGAACACTGAAGCTTTCTTT.

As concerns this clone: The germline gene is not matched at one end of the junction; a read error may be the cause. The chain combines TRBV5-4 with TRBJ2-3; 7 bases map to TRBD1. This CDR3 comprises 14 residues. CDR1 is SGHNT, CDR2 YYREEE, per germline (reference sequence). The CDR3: CASSPGQNTDAQYF. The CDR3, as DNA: TGTGCCAGCAGCCCGGGACAGAACACAGATGCGCAGTATTTT.

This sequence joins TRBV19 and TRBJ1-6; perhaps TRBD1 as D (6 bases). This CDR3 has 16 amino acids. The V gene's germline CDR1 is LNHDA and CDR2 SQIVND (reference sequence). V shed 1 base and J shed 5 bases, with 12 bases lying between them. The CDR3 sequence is CASSIGTGANNSPLHF. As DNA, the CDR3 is TGTGCCAGTAGTATAGGAACGGGGGCAAATAATTCACCCCTCCACTTT. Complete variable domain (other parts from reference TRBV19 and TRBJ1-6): DGGITQSPKYLFRKEGQNVTLSCEQNLNHDAMYWYRQDPGQGLRLIYYSQIVNDFQKGDIAEGYSVSREKKESFPLTVTSAQKNPTAFYLCASSIGTGANNSPLHFGNGTRLTVT.

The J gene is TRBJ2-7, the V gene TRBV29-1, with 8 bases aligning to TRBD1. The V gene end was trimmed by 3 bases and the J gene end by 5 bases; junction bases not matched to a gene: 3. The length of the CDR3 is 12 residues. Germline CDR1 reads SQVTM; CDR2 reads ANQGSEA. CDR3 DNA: TGCAGCGTTGAGGACAGGGTAAACGAGCAGTACTTC. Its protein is CSVEDRVNEQYF.

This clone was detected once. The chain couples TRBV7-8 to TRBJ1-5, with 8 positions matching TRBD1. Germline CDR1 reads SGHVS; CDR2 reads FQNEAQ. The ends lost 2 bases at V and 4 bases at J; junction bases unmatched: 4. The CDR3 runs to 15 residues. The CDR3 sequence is CASSLLDRGNQPQHF. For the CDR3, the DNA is TGTGCCAGCAGCTTACTAGACAGGGGAAATCAGCCCCAGCATTTT.

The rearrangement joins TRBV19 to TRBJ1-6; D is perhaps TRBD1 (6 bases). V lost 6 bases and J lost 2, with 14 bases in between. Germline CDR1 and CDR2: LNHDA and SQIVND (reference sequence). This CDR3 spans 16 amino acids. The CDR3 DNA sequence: TGTGCCAGTAGCCACCCAGGGGTCACCTATAATTCACCCCTCCACTTT. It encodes CASSHPGVTYNSPLHF.

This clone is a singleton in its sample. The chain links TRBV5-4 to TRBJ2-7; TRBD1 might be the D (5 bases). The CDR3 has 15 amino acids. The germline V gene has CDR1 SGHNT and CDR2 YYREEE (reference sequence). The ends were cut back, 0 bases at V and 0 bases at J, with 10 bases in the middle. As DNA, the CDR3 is TGTGCCAGCAGCTTGGGACAGATGAGCTCCTACGAGCAGTACTTC. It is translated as CASSLGQMSSYEQYF.

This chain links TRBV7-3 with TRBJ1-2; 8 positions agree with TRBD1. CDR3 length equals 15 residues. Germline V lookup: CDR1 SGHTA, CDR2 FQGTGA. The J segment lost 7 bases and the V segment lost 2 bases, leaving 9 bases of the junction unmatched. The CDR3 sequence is CASSLAGGDSGGYTF. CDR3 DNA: TGTGCCAGCAGCTTAGCAGGGGGCGATTCCGGTGGCTACACCTTC.

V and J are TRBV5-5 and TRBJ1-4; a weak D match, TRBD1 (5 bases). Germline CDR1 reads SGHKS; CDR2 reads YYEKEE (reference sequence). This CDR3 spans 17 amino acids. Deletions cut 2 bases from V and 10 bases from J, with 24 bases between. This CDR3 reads CASSLLGEPPGRGKLFF. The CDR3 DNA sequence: TGTGCCAGCAGCTTATTAGGGGAGCCACCCGGACGAGGAAAACTGTTTTTT.

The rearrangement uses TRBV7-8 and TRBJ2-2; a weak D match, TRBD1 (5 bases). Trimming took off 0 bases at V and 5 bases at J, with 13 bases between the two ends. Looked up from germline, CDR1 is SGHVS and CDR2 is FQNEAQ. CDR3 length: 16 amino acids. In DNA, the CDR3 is TGTGCCAGCAGCTTAGCGCGCAGGGTGGGAACCGGGGAGCTGTTTTTT. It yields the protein CASSLARRVGTGELFF.

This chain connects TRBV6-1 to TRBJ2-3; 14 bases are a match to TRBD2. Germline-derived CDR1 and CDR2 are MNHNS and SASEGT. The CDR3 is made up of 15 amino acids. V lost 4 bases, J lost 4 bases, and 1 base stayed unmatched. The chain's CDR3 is CASSATSGGADTQYF. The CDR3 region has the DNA TGTGCCAGCAGTGCGACTAGCGGGGGGGCAGATACGCAGTATTTT.

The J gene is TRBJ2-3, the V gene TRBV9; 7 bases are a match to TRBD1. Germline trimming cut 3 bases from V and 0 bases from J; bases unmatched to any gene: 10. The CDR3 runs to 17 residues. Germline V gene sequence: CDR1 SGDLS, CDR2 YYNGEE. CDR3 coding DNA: TGTGCCAGCAGCGGACAGTACCGGGACAGCAGCACAGATACGCAGTATTTT. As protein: CASSGQYRDSSTDTQYF.

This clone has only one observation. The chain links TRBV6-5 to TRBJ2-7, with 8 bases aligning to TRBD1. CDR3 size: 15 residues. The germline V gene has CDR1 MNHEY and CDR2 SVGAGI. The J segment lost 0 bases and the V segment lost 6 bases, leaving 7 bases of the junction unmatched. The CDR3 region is CASSRQGKTSYEQYF. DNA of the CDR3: TGTGCCAGCAGCAGACAGGGGAAAACCTCCTACGAGCAGTACTTC.

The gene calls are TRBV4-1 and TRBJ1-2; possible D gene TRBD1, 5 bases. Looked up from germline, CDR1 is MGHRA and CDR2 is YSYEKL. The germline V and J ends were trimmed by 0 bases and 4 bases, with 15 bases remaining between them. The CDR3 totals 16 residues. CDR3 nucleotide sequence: TGCGCCAGCAGCCAAGAGAGACAGATCCAGCTCTATGGCTACACCTTC. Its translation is CASSQERQIQLYGYTF.

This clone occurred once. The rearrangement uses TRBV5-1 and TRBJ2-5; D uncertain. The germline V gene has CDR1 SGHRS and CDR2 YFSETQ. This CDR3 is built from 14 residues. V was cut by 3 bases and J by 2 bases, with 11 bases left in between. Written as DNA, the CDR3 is TGCGCCAGCAGCTCGTCCGTACTTCAAGAGACCCAGTACTTC. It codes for CASSSSVLQETQYF.

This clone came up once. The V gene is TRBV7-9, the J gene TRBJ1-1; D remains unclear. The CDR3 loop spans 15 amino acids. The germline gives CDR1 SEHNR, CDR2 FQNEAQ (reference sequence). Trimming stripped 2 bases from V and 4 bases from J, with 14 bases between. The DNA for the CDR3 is TGTGCCAGCAGCTTACGCCGGGATGGAGTCACTGAAGCTTTCTTT. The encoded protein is CASSLRRDGVTEAFF.

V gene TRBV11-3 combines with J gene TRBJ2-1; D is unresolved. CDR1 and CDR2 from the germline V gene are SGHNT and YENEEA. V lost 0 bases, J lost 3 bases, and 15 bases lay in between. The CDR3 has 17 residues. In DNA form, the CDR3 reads TGTGCCAGCAGCTTAGATAGAAAGGATAGTGGCTACAATGAGCAGTTCTTC. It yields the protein CASSLDRKDSGYNEQFF.

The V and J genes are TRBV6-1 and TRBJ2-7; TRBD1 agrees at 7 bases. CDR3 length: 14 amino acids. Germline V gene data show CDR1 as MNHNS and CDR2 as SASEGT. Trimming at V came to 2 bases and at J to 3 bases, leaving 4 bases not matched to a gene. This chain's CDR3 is CASSELRGLYEQYF. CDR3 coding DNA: TGTGCCAGCAGTGAATTAAGGGGGCTCTACGAGCAGTACTTC.

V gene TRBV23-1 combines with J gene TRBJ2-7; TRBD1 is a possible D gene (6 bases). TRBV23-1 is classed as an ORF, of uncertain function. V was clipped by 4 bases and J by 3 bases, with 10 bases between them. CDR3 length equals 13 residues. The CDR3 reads CASSRSGDYEQYF. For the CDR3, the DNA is TGCGCCAGCAGTCGTTCAGGGGACTACGAGCAGTACTTC.

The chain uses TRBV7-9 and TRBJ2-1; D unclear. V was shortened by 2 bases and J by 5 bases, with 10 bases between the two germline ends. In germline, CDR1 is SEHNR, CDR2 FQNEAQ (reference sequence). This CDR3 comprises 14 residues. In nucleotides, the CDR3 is TGTGCCAGCAGCTTACGTAACCTAGACAATGAGCAGTTCTTC. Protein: CASSLRNLDNEQFF.

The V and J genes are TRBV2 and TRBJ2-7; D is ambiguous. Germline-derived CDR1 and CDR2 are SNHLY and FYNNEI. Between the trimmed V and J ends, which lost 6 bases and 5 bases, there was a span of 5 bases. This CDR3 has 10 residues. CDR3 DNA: TGTGCCAGCAGCGACAACGAGCAGTACTTC. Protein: CASSDNEQYF. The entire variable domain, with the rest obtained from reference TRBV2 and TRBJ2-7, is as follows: EPEVTQTPSHQVTQMGQEVILRCVPISNHLYFYWYRQILGQKVEFLVSFYNNEISEKSEIFDDQFSVERPDGSNFTLKIRSTKLEDSAMYFCASSDNEQYFGPGTRLTVT.

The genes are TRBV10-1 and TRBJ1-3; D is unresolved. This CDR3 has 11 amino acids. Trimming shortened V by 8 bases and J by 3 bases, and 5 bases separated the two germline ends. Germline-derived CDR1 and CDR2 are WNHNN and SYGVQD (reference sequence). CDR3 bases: TGCGCCAGCGGTTTTGGAAACACCATATATTTT. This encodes CASGFGNTIYF.

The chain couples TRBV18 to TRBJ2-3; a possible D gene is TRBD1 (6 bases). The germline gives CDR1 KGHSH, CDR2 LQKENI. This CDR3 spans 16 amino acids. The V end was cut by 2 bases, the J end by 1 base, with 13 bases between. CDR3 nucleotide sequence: TGTGCCAGCTCACCAAGGGACACTCGACGCACAGATACGCAGTATTTT. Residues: CASSPRDTRRTDTQYF.

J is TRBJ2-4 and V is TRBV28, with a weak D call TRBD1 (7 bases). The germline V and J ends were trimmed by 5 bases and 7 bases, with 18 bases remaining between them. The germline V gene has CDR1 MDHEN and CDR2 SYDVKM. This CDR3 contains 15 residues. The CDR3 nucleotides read TGTGCCAGCAGTCCCGGGGACAGCCGGGGGAACATTCAGTACTTC. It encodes CASSPGDSRGNIQYF. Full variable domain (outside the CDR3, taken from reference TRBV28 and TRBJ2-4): DVKVTQSSRYLVKRTGEKVFLECVQDMDHENMFWYRQDPGLGLRLIYFSYDVKMKEKGDIPEGYSVSREKKERFSLILESASTNQTSMYLCASSPGDSRGNIQYFGAGTRLSVL.

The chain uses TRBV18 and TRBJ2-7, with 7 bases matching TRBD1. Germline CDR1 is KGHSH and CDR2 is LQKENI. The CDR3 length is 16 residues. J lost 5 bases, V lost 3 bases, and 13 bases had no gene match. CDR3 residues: CASSPLPGQATDEQYF. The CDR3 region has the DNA TGTGCCAGCTCACCTCTACCCGGACAGGCGACTGACGAGCAGTACTTC.

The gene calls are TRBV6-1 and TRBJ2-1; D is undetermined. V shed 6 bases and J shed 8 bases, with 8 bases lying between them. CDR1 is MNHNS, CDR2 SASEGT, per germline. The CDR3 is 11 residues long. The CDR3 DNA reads TGTGCCAGCAGCTATTTGGATGAGCAGTTCTTC. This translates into CASSYLDEQFF.

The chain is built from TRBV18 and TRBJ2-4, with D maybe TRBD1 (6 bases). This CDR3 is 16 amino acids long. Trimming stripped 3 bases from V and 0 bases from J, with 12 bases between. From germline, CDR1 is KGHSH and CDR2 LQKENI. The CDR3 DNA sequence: TGTGCCAGCTCACCCCGGGACACACGAGCCAAAAACATTCAGTACTTC. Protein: CASSPRDTRAKNIQYF.

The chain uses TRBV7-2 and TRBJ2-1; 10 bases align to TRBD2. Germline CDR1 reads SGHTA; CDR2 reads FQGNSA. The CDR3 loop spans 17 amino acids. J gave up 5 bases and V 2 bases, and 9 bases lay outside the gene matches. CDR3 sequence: CASSLWEGAGGDNEQFF. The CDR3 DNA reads TGTGCCAGCAGCTTATGGGAGGGAGCGGGAGGGGACAATGAGCAGTTCTTC.

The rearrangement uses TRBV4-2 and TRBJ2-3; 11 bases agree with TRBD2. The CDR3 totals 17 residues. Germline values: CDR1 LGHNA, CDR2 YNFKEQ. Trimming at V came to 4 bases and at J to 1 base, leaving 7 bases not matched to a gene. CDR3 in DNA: TGTGCCAGCAGCCCATCCCATAGCGGGGGGGGCACAGATACGCAGTATTTT. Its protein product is CASSPSHSGGGTDTQYF.